This is a list of T cell receptor beta chains from one sample in a study of regulatory T cells in long-lasting Graves disease. TCRdb called the multiplex PCR reads again in MiXCR, with one record for every CDR3 protein. The data contain about 620,000 distinct CDR3 sequences, 15% to 20% of them singletons. A further study also used this sample, focusing on T cells in Graves' hyperthyroidism and ophthalmopathy.

The sequenced sample was peripheral blood mononuclear cells (PBMCs), obtained at new diagnosis, from a patient treated with antithyroid drugs. These receptors were collected from a woman in her 30s with Graves disease. Each CDR3 is given with its conserved first and last residue. The D gene is left open where the match is weak. A row's size may be missing; if present it is once, few, many or a size class.

d_call	clone_size	j_call	v_call	cdr3_aa	cdr3_nt
NA	NA	TRBJ2-3	TRBV20-1	CSARVAGDTQYF	TGCAGTGCTAGAGTTGCGGGAGATACGCAGTATTTT
TRBD1	NA	TRBJ1-1	TRBV29-1	CSAGGTGGREAFF	TGCAGCGCGGGCGGGACAGGGGGCAGGGAAGCTTTCTTT
TRBD2	NA	TRBJ2-7	TRBV20-1	CSARGGSGEQYF	TGCAGTGCTAGGGGGGGGAGTGGCGAGCAGTACTTC
TRBD2	once	TRBJ2-1	TRBV4-1	CASSHGLAGEQFF	TGCGCCAGCAGCCATGGACTAGCGGGGGAGCAGTTCTTC
NA	many	TRBJ2-7	TRBV29-1	CSAVQGTYEQYF	TGCAGCGCTGTACAGGGTACCTACGAGCAGTACTTC
NA	NA	TRBJ2-1	TRBV5-1	CASSSQVSSYNEQFF	TGCGCCAGCAGCTCGCAGGTTAGCTCCTACAATGAGCAGTTCTTC
NA	few	TRBJ2-7	TRBV30	CAGTPGAGNGYEQYF	TGTGCCGGGACCCCTGGGGCGGGGAATGGCTACGAGCAGTACTTC
NA	many	TRBJ2-7	TRBV7-2	CASSRSKSEQYF	TGTGCCAGCAGTCGAAGCAAGTCCGAGCAGTACTTC
NA	NA	TRBJ2-3	TRBV3-1	CASSQESRGAADTQYF	TGTGCCAGCAGCCAAGAATCTCGGGGGGCCGCAGATACGCAGTATTTT
TRBD2	many	TRBJ2-2	TRBV28	CASSTASGRSGELFF	TGTGCCAGCAGTACCGCTAGCGGGAGGTCCGGGGAGCTGTTTTTT
TRBD1	many	TRBJ2-5	TRBV7-3	CASSPGQGPETQYF	TGTGCCAGCAGCCCCGGACAGGGACCAGAGACCCAGTACTTC
NA	NA	TRBJ2-7	TRBV9	CASSVAPRGRVEQYF	TGTGCCAGCAGCGTAGCTCCCAGGGGGAGGGTCGAGCAGTACTTC
TRBD1	NA	TRBJ2-6	TRBV6-1	CASSRSPGQGAGSGANVLTF	TGTGCCAGCAGCCGTTCCCCGGGACAGGGGGCCGGTTCTGGGGCCAACGTCCTGACTTTC
NA	NA	TRBJ1-5	TRBV27	CASSPVGYSNQPQHF	TGTGCCAGCAGCCCCGTTGGTTATAGCAATCAGCCCCAGCATTTT
TRBD2	few	TRBJ2-4	TRBV13	CASSPRGIKEVQYF	TGTGCCAGCAGCCCGCGGGGGATCAAAGAAGTTCAGTACTTC
NA	NA	TRBJ2-1	TRBV18	CATHGQNEQFF	TGTGCCACTCACGGACAAAATGAGCAGTTCTTC
TRBD1	many	TRBJ2-5	TRBV9	CASSVQGAQETQYF	TGTGCCAGCAGCGTTCAGGGGGCTCAAGAGACCCAGTACTTC
TRBD2	few	TRBJ2-3	TRBV11-2	CASSPRVALREGRGDTQYF	TGTGCCAGCAGCCCCAGGGTCGCGTTGCGGGAGGGTCGGGGGGATACGCAGTATTTT
NA	many	TRBJ2-2	TRBV28	CASSLFGVLGTGELFF	TGTGCCAGCAGTTTATTCGGGGTCCTCGGCACCGGGGAGCTGTTTTTT
NA	many	TRBJ1-6	TRBV12-3/TRBV12-4	CASSLARTANSPLHF	TGTGCCAGCAGTTTAGCCAGGACAGCCAATTCACCCCTCCACTTT
TRBD1	many	TRBJ1-1	TRBV6-5	CASSYRATGGKYTEAFF	TGTGCCAGCAGTTACCGGGCGACAGGGGGGAAGTACACTGAAGCTTTCTTT
TRBD1	NA	TRBJ1-6	TRBV7-9	CASSATGGGDNSPLHF	TGTGCCAGCAGCGCCACAGGGGGGGGGGATAATTCACCCCTCCACTTT
NA	NA	TRBJ2-1	TRBV7-7	CASSNGGIADRRNEQFF	TGTGCTAGCAGCAACGGGGGCATAGCGGACCGCCGCAATGAGCAGTTCTTC
TRBD1	few	TRBJ1-1	TRBV5-1	CASSRSTGGRTEAFF	TGCGCCAGCAGCCGATCAACAGGGGGAAGGACTGAAGCTTTCTTT
NA	few	TRBJ2-5	TRBV18	CASTIRGTPGETQYF	TGTGCCTCCACGATAAGGGGGACCCCAGGCGAGACCCAGTACTTC
NA	many	TRBJ2-5	TRBV11-2	CASSSGPGSSETQYF	TGTGCCAGCAGCTCAGGGCCAGGTTCTTCAGAGACCCAGTACTTC
TRBD1	many	TRBJ2-4	TRBV6-2/TRBV6-3	CATKTGYKAKNIQYF	TGTGCCACGAAGACAGGGTATAAGGCCAAAAACATTCAGTACTTC
NA	few	TRBJ1-5	TRBV20-1	CSARIAGGQPQHF	TGCAGTGCTAGAATCGCCGGGGGCCAGCCCCAGCATTTT
TRBD2	NA	TRBJ2-3	TRBV27	CASSITGLAGGPDTQYF	TGTGCCAGCAGTATAACTGGACTAGCGGGAGGACCGGATACGCAGTATTTT
TRBD2	few	TRBJ2-1	TRBV28	CASSRGERGFWEQFF	TGTGCCAGCAGCCGGGGAGAGCGGGGGTTCTGGGAGCAGTTCTTC
NA	few	TRBJ2-2	TRBV28	CASSSGEASNTGELFF	TGTGCCAGCAGTTCCGGGGAGGCGTCGAACACCGGGGAGCTGTTTTTT
NA	NA	TRBJ2-2	TRBV20-1	CSAREFGGTGELFF	TGCAGTGCTAGGGAATTTGGGGGAACCGGGGAGCTGTTTTTT
NA	many	TRBJ1-2	TRBV7-2	CASSSPTGLRYGYTF	TGTGCCAGCAGCTCCCCTACAGGCCTCCGCTATGGCTACACCTTC
NA	NA	TRBJ2-2	TRBV7-2	CASSTGMPAGELFF	TGTGCCAGCAGCACCGGCATGCCCGCCGGGGAGCTGTTTTTT
TRBD2	many	TRBJ2-7	TRBV7-7	CASSLAGDYEQYF	TGTGCTAGCAGCTTAGCGGGCGACTACGAGCAGTACTTC
NA	few	TRBJ1-6	TRBV25-1	CASSDPISRDSPLHF	TGTGCCAGCAGTGACCCGATTAGCAGGGACTCACCCCTCCACTTT
NA	many	TRBJ1-5	TRBV12-3/TRBV12-4	CASSFSGPQHF	TGTGCCAGCAGTTTCTCTGGGCCCCAGCATTTT
TRBD1	many	TRBJ1-5	TRBV28	CASREGTGYQPQHF	TGTGCCAGCAGAGAGGGGACAGGGTATCAGCCCCAGCATTTT
NA	many	TRBJ2-2	TRBV28	CASRVSGWGGELFF	TGTGCCAGCAGAGTGAGCGGTTGGGGCGGGGAGCTGTTTTTT
NA	many	TRBJ1-1	TRBV28	CASSFGQFAEAFF	TGTGCCAGCAGTTTCGGCCAGTTCGCTGAAGCTTTCTTT
NA	many	TRBJ1-1	TRBV2	CASSDQPNTEAFF	TGTGCCAGCAGTGATCAACCGAACACTGAAGCTTTCTTT
NA	NA	TRBJ2-7	TRBV5-1	CASSDATSSYEQYF	TGCGCCAGCAGCGACGCCACTAGCTCGTACGAGCAGTACTTC
NA	few	TRBJ1-3	TRBV28	CASSLYTSGNTIYF	TGTGCCAGCAGTTTATATACCTCTGGAAACACCATATATTTT
TRBD1	NA	TRBJ2-7	TRBV6-9	CASSYASGTASYEQYF	TGTGCCAGCAGTTACGCCTCCGGGACAGCTTCCTACGAGCAGTACTTC
NA	NA	TRBJ2-5	TRBV29-1	CSVEERVETQYF	TGCAGCGTTGAAGAGAGGGTGGAGACCCAGTACTTC